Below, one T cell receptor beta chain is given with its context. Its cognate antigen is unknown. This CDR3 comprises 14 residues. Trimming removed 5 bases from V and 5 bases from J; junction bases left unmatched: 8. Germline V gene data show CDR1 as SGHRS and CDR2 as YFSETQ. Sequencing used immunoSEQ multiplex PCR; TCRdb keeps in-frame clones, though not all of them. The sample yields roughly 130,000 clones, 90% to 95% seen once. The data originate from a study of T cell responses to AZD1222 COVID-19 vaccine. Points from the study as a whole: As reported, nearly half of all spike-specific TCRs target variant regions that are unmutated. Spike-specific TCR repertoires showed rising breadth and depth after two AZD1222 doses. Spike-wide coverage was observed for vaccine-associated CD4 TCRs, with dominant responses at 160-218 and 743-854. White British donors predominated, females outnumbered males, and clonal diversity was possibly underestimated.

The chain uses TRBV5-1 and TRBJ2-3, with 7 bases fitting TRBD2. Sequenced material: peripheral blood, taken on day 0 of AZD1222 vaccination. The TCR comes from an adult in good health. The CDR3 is CASRYTGLKDTQYF. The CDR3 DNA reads TGCGCCAGCAGGTATACGGGACTAAAAGATACGCAGTATTTT.